Detailed here is one T cell receptor beta chain. The length of the CDR3 is 15 residues. Germline V gene lookup returns CDR1 MNHEY and CDR2 SVGAGI. V was pared by 4 bases and J by 0 bases, with 1 base of the junction left unmatched. The sample comes from a study of glioma-infiltrating T cells after dendritic cell vaccination. The assay was immunoSEQ multiplex PCR, and TCRdb's table has in-frame clones only and misses some. Altogether 80,000 to 100,000 clones are present, around three quarters being singletons, with the ten largest covering almost 6%. The chain recombines TRBV6-5 with TRBJ2-1; TRBD1 matches at 9 bases. The TCR originated in a human donor with glioblastoma. This specimen consisted of blood, obtained before dendritic cell vaccination. In nucleotides, the CDR3 is TGTGCCAGCAGTTGGGGACAGGGCTCCTACAATGAGCAGTTCTTC. Residues: CASSWGQGSYNEQFF.